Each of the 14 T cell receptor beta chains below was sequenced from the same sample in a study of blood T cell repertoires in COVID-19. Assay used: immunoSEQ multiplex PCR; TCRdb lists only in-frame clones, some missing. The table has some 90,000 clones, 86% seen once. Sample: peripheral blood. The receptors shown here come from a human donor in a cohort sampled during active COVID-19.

The CDR3 loop is CSASRGTYYEQYF. The CDR3 nucleotides read TGCAGTGCTAGTCGGGGGACTTACTACGAGCAGTACTTC. The chain has TRBV20-1 and TRBJ2-7, with D tentatively TRBD2 (6 bases). From germline, CDR1 is DFQATT and CDR2 SNEGSKA (reference sequence). The V end lost 3 bases, the J end lost 3 bases, and 12 bases lay between the germline ends. The CDR3 loop spans 13 amino acids.

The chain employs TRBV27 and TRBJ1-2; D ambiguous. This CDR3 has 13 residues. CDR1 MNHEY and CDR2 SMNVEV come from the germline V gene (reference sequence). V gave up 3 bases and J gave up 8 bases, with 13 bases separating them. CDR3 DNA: TGTGCCAGCAGTTTTTCCGGGGTTGGGGGCTACACCTTC. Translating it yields CASSFSGVGGYTF.

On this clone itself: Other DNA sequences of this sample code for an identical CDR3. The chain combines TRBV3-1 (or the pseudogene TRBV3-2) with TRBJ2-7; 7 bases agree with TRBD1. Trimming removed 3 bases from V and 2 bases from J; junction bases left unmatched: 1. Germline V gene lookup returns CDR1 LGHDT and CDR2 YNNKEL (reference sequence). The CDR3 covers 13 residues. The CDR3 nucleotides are TGTGCCAGCAGCCAGGGGACAGCCTACGAGCAGTACTTC. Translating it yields CASSQGTAYEQYF.

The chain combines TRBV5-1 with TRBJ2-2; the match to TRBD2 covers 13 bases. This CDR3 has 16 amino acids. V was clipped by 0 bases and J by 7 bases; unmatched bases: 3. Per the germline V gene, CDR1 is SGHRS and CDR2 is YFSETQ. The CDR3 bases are TGCGCCAGCAGCTTGGGGACTAGCGGGAGAGGCGGGGAGCTGTTTTTT. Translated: CASSLGTSGRGGELFF.

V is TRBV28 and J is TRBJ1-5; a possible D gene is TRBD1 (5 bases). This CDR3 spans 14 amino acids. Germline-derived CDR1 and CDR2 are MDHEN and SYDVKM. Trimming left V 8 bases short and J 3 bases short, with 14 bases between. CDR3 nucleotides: TGTGCCAGCCGTGTGGCAGGGATCAATCAGCCCCAGCATTTT. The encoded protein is CASRVAGINQPQHF. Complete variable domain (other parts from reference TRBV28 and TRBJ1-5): DVKVTQSSRYLVKRTGEKVFLECVQDMDHENMFWYRQDPGLGLRLIYFSYDVKMKEKGDIPEGYSVSREKKERFSLILESASTNQTSMYLCASRVAGINQPQHFGDGTRLSIL.

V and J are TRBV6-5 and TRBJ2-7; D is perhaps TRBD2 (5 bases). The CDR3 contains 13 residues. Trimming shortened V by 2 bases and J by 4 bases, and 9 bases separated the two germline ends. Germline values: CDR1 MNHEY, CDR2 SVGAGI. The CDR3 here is CASSYTGEYEQYF. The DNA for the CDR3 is TGTGCCAGCAGTTACACCGGGGAATACGAGCAGTACTTC.

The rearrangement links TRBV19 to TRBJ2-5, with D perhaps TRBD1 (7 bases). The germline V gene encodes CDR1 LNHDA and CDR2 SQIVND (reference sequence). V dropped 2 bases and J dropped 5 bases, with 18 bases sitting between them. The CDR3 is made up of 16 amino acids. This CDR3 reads CASSISRDEGAETQYF. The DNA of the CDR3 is TGTGCCAGTAGTATATCGCGGGATGAGGGGGCCGAGACCCAGTACTTC.

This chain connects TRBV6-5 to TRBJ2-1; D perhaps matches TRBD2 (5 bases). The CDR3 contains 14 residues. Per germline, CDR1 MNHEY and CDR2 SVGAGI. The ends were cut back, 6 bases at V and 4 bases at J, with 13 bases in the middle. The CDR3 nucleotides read TGTGCCAGCAGACATCGGACGGGGTACAATGAGCAGTTCTTC. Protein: CASRHRTGYNEQFF.

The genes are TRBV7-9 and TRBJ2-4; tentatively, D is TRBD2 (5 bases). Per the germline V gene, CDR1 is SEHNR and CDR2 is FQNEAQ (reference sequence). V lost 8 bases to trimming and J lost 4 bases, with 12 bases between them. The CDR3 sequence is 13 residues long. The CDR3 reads CASSQLGKNIQYF. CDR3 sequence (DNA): TGTGCCAGCTCGCAACTAGGGAAAAACATTCAGTACTTC.

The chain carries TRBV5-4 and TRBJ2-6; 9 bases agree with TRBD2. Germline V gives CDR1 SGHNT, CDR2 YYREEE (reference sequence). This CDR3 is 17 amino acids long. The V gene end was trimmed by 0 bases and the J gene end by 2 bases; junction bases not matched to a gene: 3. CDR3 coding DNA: TGTGCCAGCAGCTTGGGCGGGGGGGCTGCTGGGGCCAACGTCCTGACTTTC. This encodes CASSLGGGAAGANVLTF.

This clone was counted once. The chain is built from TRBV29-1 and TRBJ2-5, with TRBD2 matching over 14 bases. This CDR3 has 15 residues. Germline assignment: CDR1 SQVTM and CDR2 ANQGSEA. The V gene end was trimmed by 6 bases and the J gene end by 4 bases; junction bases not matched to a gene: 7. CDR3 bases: TGCAGCGTAGTGGGACTAGCGGGAGATGGAGAGACCCAGTACTTC. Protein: CSVVGLAGDGETQYF.

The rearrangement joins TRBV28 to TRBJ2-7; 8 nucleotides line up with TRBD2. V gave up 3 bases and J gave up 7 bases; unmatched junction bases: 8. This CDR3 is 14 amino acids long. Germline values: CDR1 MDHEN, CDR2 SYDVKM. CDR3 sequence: CASSFVGGVLEQYF. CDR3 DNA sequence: TGTGCCAGCAGTTTTGTCGGGGGGGTATTGGAGCAGTACTTC.

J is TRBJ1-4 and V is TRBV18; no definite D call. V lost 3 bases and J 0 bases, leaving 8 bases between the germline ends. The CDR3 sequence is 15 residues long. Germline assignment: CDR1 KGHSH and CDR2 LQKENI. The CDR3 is CASSPSVSTNEKLFF. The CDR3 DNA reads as TGTGCCAGCTCACCCTCAGTTTCAACTAATGAAAAACTGTTTTTT.

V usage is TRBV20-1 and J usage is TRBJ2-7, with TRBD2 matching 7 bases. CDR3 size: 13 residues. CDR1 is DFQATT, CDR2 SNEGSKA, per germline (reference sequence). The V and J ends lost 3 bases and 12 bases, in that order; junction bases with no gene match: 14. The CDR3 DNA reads TGCAGTGCTAGTCCCCGGGGGGAGGGGTCCAGGTACTTC. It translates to CSASPRGEGSRYF.